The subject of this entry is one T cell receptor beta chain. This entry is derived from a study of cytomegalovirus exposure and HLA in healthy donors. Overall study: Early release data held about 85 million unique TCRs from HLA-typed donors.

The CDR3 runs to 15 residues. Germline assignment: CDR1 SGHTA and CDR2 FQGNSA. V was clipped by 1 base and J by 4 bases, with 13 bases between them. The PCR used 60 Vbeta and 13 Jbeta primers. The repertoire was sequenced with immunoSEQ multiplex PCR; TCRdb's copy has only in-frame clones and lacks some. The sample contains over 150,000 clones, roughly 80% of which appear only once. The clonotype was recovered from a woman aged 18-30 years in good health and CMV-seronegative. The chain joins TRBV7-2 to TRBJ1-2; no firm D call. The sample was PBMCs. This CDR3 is CASSLDTGAGYGYTF. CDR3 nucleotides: TGTGCCAGCAGCTTAGATACGGGAGCGGGCTATGGCTACACCTTC. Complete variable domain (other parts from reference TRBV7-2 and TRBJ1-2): GAGVSQSPSNKVTEKGKDVELRCDPISGHTALYWYRQSLGQGLEFLIYFQGNSAPDKSGLPSDRFSAERTGGSVSTLTIQRTQQEDSAVYLCASSLDTGAGYGYTFGSGTRLTVV.